What follows are 19 T cell receptor beta chains derived from one specimen sequenced in a study of T cells in Graves' hyperthyroidism and ophthalmopathy. The CDR3 regions of TCR beta were amplified from RNA transcripts. A set of HTBI primers served as the primers for a first-round RT-PCR of the TCR CDR3. Each CDR3 protein gets one entry after TCRdb re-called the multiplex PCR reads with MiXCR. The sample has about 250,000 distinct CDR3 sequences; 24% are singletons. What was sequenced was blood. The receptors were sampled from a woman in her thirties or forties with Graves' ophthalmopathy.

This clonotype was observed at least ten times. The chain recombines TRBV3-1 with TRBJ2-7; the D gene could be TRBD1 or TRBD2 (5 bases each). The CDR3 runs 11 residues. Germline V gene data show CDR1 as LGHDT and CDR2 as YNNKEL (reference sequence). V was clipped by 2 bases and J by 8 bases, with 7 bases between them. The CDR3 protein is CASSQRGQQYF. The DNA for the CDR3 is TGTGCCAGCAGCCAAAGGGGACAGCAGTACTTC.

This clonotype occurred many times. V usage is TRBV11-2 and J usage is TRBJ2-5; 10 nucleotides match TRBD2. With 6 bases clipped from V and 4 bases from J, the junction kept 5 bases outside the gene matches. The CDR3 sequence is 14 residues long. Germline values: CDR1 SGHAT, CDR2 FQNNGV. The CDR3 sequence: CASRLAGVLETQYF. The CDR3 nucleotides read TGTGCCAGCAGGCTAGCGGGAGTTTTAGAGACCCAGTACTTC.

As to this clonotype: A read error is possible here, since a much larger clone lies one base away. V usage is TRBV7-9 and J usage is TRBJ2-7, with unresolved D. The CDR3 is 12 residues long. Germline assignment: CDR1 SEHNR and CDR2 FQNEAQ (reference sequence). CDR3 sequence: CAGSSHPYEQYF. The CDR3 nucleotides are TGTGCCGGCAGCTCCCACCCCTACGAGCAGTACTTC.

The chain employs TRBV27 and TRBJ2-7, with D perhaps matching TRBD1 (5 bases). This CDR3 spans 16 amino acids. Trimming took 2 bases from V and 0 from J, leaving 14 bases between them. The germline V gene has CDR1 MNHEY and CDR2 SMNVEV (reference sequence). In DNA form, the CDR3 reads TGTGCCAGCAGTTTAAAAGGGGCGGCTAACTCCTACGAGCAGTACTTC. The encoded protein is CASSLKGAANSYEQYF.

At least ten counts were recorded for this clonotype. This chain connects TRBV28 to TRBJ2-5; 9 bases agree with TRBD2. CDR1 is MDHEN, CDR2 SYDVKM, per germline. This CDR3 is 15 amino acids long. The ends lost 6 bases at V and 5 bases at J; junction bases unmatched: 10. CDR3 nucleotides: TGTGCCAGCAGAACCCCTAGCGGGGCTTGGGAGACCCAGTACTTC. Its protein product is CASRTPSGAWETQYF.

The table lists this clonotype with a few counts. Possible read error: a much larger clone is one base away. The conserved final phenylalanine or tryptophan is absent from the CDR3, which likely points to a read error. This chain uses TRBV2 with TRBJ2-2; TRBD1 agrees at 11 bases. CDR1 SNHLY and CDR2 FYNNEI come from the germline V gene. Unmatched junction bases numbered 16, after V lost 8 bases and J lost 2 bases. This CDR3 contains 19 residues. CDR3 DNA: TGTGCCAGCGATCCGCGAATCGTGGACAGGGGGCCCAACACCGGGGAGCTGTTTTCT. Protein: CASDPRIVDRGPNTGELFS.

This clonotype showed up just a few times. V and J are TRBV28 and TRBJ2-7; a weak D match, TRBD2 (5 bases). Trimming pared 7 bases from V and 0 bases from J, leaving 13 bases between. Germline CDR1 and CDR2: MDHEN and SYDVKM. The CDR3 is 14 residues long. CDR3 amino acids: CASTRPTSSYEQYF. CDR3 DNA sequence: TGTGCCAGCACCCGCCCCACTAGCTCCTACGAGCAGTACTTC. Filled out from reference TRBV28 and TRBJ2-7, the complete variable domain reads DVKVTQSSRYLVKRTGEKVFLECVQDMDHENMFWYRQDPGLGLRLIYFSYDVKMKEKGDIPEGYSVSREKKERFSLILESASTNQTSMYLCASTRPTSSYEQYFGPGTRLTVT.

This clonotype was seen at least ten times. V is TRBV15 and J is TRBJ2-2; 8 nucleotides match TRBD1. Germline lookup yields CDR1 LNHNV and CDR2 YYDKDF (reference sequence). The CDR3 consists of 14 residues. V lost 3 bases, J lost 7 bases, and 4 bases stayed unmatched. The CDR3 is CATSSDRGYGELFF. CDR3 in DNA: TGTGCCACCAGCAGCGACAGGGGATACGGGGAGCTGTTTTTT. Variable domain in full (rest from reference TRBV15 and TRBJ2-2): DAMVIQNPRYQVTQFGKPVTLSCSQTLNHNVMYWYQQKSSQAPKLLFHYYDKDFNNEADTPDNFQSRRPNTSFCFLDIRSPGLGDTAMYLCATSSDRGYGELFFGEGSRLTVL.

There are many counts of this clonotype. The chain employs TRBV13 and TRBJ2-2; D might be TRBD2 (6 bases). This CDR3 is built from 14 residues. Germline-derived CDR1 and CDR2 are PRHDT and FYEKMQ (reference sequence). The V gene lost 0 bases and the J gene lost 7 bases, with 9 bases spanning the gap. CDR3 DNA: TGTGCCAGCAGCTTAGGCCGGGAGTTCGGGGAGCTGTTTTTT. This encodes CASSLGREFGELFF.

This clonotype has a count of ten or more. The chain couples TRBV7-3 to TRBJ2-6; D is unclear. Germline assignment: CDR1 SGHTA and CDR2 FQGTGA. CDR3 length: 17 residues. V lost 4 bases and J lost 0, with 13 bases in between. The CDR3 DNA reads TGTGCCAGCAGCTCGAGCCCGTCTATCTCTGGGGCCAACGTCCTGACTTTC. Translated: CASSSSPSISGANVLTF.

This clonotype appeared a few times. J is TRBJ2-7 and V is TRBV30, with D uncertain. This CDR3 is 12 amino acids long. Between the trimmed V and J ends, which lost 0 bases and 5 bases, there was a span of 8 bases. CDR1 and CDR2 (germline): GTSNPN, SVGIG (reference sequence). CDR3 amino acids: CAWSVVPDEQYF. CDR3 in DNA: TGTGCCTGGAGTGTAGTCCCGGACGAGCAGTACTTC. Full variable domain (remainder filled in from reference TRBV30 and TRBJ2-7): SQTIHQWPATLVQPVGSPLSLECTVEGTSNPNLYWYRQAAGRGLQLLFYSVGIGQISSEVPQNLSASRPQDRQFILSSKKLLLSDSGFYLCAWSVVPDEQYFGPGTRLTVT.

At least ten counts were recorded for this clonotype. The chain is built from TRBV3-1 and TRBJ2-6, with D tentatively TRBD2 (6 bases). The CDR3 runs 17 residues. V lost 4 bases and J 0 bases, leaving 13 bases between the germline ends. The V gene's germline CDR1 is LGHDT and CDR2 YNNKEL (reference sequence). The CDR3 loop reads CASSPSWRGSGANVLTF. DNA for the CDR3: TGTGCCAGCAGCCCCTCTTGGCGGGGCTCTGGGGCCAACGTCCTGACTTTC.

This clonotype was found many times. The V call is TRBV7-8, the J call TRBJ1-1; D call uncertain. The CDR3 extends over 15 amino acids. Trimming took 10 bases from V and 0 from J, leaving 18 bases between them. The germline CDR1 and CDR2 sequences are SGHVS and FQNEAQ. This CDR3 reads CATSRVHVMNTEAFF. The CDR3 DNA sequence: TGTGCCACCTCCCGGGTCCACGTTATGAACACTGAAGCTTTCTTT.

Ten or more counts support this clonotype. V usage is TRBV6-1 and J usage is TRBJ1-1; D is undetermined. V lost 2 bases and J 2 bases, leaving 3 bases between the germline ends. Germline CDR1 MNHNS, CDR2 SASEGT. CDR3 length equals 12 residues. CDR3 in DNA: TGTGCCAGCAGTGAAACCAACACTGAAGCTTTCTTT. Amino acid sequence: CASSETNTEAFF.

This chain uses TRBV28 with TRBJ2-5, with 7 bases lining up with TRBD1. This CDR3 region has 14 residues. In germline, CDR1 is MDHEN, CDR2 SYDVKM. V shed 5 bases and J 2 bases; nucleotides not matched to a gene: 5. The CDR3, as DNA: TGTGCCAGCAGTGCACAGGGGAAACAAGAGACCCAGTACTTC. The encoded protein is CASSAQGKQETQYF.

This sequence joins TRBV2 and TRBJ2-5; TRBD2 matches at 14 bases. In germline, CDR1 is SNHLY, CDR2 FYNNEI. This CDR3 comprises 16 residues. Trimming cost V 6 bases and J 5 bases; bases outside gene matches: 8. CDR3 coding DNA: TGTGCCAGCAGCGTTGGGACTAGCGGGAGCCGGGAGACCCAGTACTTC. Translated: CASSVGTSGSRETQYF.

This clonotype showed up many times. The chain is built from TRBV28 and TRBJ2-7; unclear D gene. V lost 6 bases to trimming and J lost 4 bases, with 10 bases between them. This CDR3 region has 12 residues. Germline V gene data show CDR1 as MDHEN and CDR2 as SYDVKM. DNA for the CDR3: TGTGCCAGCAGCATCCAGTTGTACGAGCAGTACTTC. This encodes CASSIQLYEQYF.

At least ten counts were recorded for this clonotype. The V and J genes are TRBV29-1 and TRBJ2-7; no definite D call. CDR1 SQVTM and CDR2 ANQGSEA come from the germline V gene. The CDR3 is made up of 13 amino acids. V lost 4 bases and J lost 0, with 10 bases in between. In DNA form, the CDR3 reads TGCAGCGTTGTTTCGATGGGCTCCTACGAGCAGTACTTC. Translating gives CSVVSMGSYEQYF.

Ten or more counts support this clonotype. J is TRBJ2-7 and V is TRBV20-1; possible D gene TRBD1, 6 bases. Germline CDR1 DFQATT, CDR2 SNEGSKA (reference sequence). The CDR3 has 14 amino acids. V shed 6 bases and J shed 6 bases, with 21 bases lying between them. CDR3 in DNA: TGCAGTGCCCGGACAGCCGGGACAACCGGCGAGCAGTACTTC. Translated, it gives CSARTAGTTGEQYF.